The T cell receptor beta chain described here comes from a study of T cells expressing NK-cell markers. Study as a whole: Most of the eight sequenced donors tested HCMV-seropositive; one tested seronegative.

CDR3 length: 12 amino acids. Looked up from germline, CDR1 is SEHNR and CDR2 is FQNEAQ (reference sequence). TCRdb reprocessed the 5' RACE reads; each CDR3 protein has one entry and no DNA is given. Its table records about 410,000 distinct CDR3 sequences. J is TRBJ2-3 and V is TRBV7-9; the D call of TRBD2 rests on TCRdb alone, since no DNA is present to check it. The sequenced sample consisted of blood T cells: a sorted CD56 or NKG2C T cell subset, CD4+ or CD8+ T cells, or bulk PBMC T cells (not recorded which). The TCR sequence derives from a woman in her forties or fifties in good health. The CDR3 protein is CASSPLVTPQYF.